This T cell receptor beta chain comes out of a study of CD8+CD57+ T cells in acquired aplastic anemia (dated by TCRdb to 2016 to 2019). Regarding the research as a whole: A mean of roughly 3.2 ug of DNA, ranging from roughly 0.17 to 30 ug, was extracted from sorted CD4+ and CD8+ cells. A CD8+CD57+ expansion meant a frequency higher than the mean frequency seen in healthy subjects.

Genomic DNA served as template for TCR beta VDJ combination and CDR3 sequence profiling. An Illumina HiSeq 2000 was the platform used for TCR repertoire sequencing. Turning to the authors' computational methods: TRBV/TRBJ rearrangement plots, CDR3 size and DJ length profiles, and Simpson's diversity index were used to evaluate the repertoires. The immunodominant clone was defined as the most abundant DNA sequence in deep sequencing data. CDR3 amino acid sequences were screened for sharing across subjects and compared with published repertoires and the VDJdb database. TCRdb reanalyzed the raw reads on its own, using fastp at Q25 for trimming and MiXCR for clone calling, and kept in-frame beta chains. Entries that share a CDR3 protein sequence are merged under the most common genes and DNA. These V and J calls rely on TCRdb rather than the paper's analysis. The sample table lists 400,000 to 600,000 distinct CDR3 sequences, over 25% of them with a count of one. The ten biggest clones cover roughly 0.89% of the sample.

This clonotype occurred many times. Its recognized antigen is unknown. Base qualities are not provided; no much larger clone lies one nucleotide away. From a lookup of the germline V gene (reference sequence), CDR1 and CDR2 are SEHNR and FQNEAQ. V is pruned by 4 bases and J by 5 bases, leaving 2 bases of the junction without a gene match. Taken from cysteine to phenylalanine, the CDR3 has 15 residues. CDR3 DNA is the only sequence kept; it has 45 bases, read in frame from the first base. Flow cytometry had shown CD8+CD57+ cell expansion in the patients selected for sequencing. Every patient had severe acquired aplastic anemia, diagnosed using the International Study of Aplastic Anemia and Agranulocytosis and Camitta criteria. No patient had received any therapy when blood was sampled. TCR repertoires of sorted CD4+ and CD8+ blood T cells from severe aplastic anemia patients and healthy subjects were deep-sequenced in the study. Patients were enrolled under clinicaltrials.gov protocols 00001620, 01623167, 00001397, 00071045, 00081523 and 00961064 in the USA. Ficoll-Paque density gradient centrifugation was used to isolate peripheral blood mononuclear cells. Before DNA extraction, CD4+ and CD8+ T cells were sorted by FACS or by magnetic beads.

Broader findings and caveats from the paper: No significant difference in CD8+ Simpson's diversity was found between patients and healthy controls (P=0.060). Around 27 CD8+ CDR3 sequences were shared between patients and controls but appeared highly expressed in patients and within their immunodominant clones.

The chain is made from TRBV7-9 and TRBJ2-5; 15 bases in the junction line up with TRBD2. Input material: sorted CD4+, CD8+, or CD8+CD57+ T cells (not recorded which) from PBMCs. This receptor was identified in a human donor with aplastic anemia. The nucleotide sequence reads as follows: TGTGCCAGCAGCTGGGGACTAGCGGGAGGCGAGACCCAGTACTTC. Its protein is CASSWGLAGGETQYF.